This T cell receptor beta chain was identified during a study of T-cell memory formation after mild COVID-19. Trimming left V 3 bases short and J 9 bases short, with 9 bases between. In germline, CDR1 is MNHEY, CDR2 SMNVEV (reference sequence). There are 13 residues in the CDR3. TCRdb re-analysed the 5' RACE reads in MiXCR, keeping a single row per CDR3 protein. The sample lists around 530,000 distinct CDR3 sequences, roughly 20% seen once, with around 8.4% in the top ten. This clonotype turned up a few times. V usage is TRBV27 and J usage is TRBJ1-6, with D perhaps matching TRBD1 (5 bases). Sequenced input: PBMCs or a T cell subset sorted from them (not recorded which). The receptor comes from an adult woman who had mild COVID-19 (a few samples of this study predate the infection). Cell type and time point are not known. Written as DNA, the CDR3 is TGTGCCAGCAGTTTGGCCAGGGCTTCACCCCTCCACTTT. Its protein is CASSLARASPLHF.